Listed below are T cell receptor beta chains from one sample, sequenced in a study of shared clonotypes between healthy human individuals. Repertoires were generated with immunoSEQ multiplex PCR, while TCRdb's copy carries only in-frame clones and drops some. The table has about 580,000 clones, about 98% seen once. The specimen was naive CD8+ T cells sorted from blood. The receptors originated from a man aged 30 to 45 in good health. Each CDR3 is given with its conserved first and last residue. A D gene is named only where the DNA matches it firmly. The size field is filled for only some rows; it gives once, few, many or a size class.

d_gene,abundance,j_gene,v_gene,CDR3nt,CDR3aa
-,-,TRBJ1-2,TRBV11-2,TGTGCCAGCAGCTTAGCTGGCCAGATCTATGGCTACACCTTC,CASSLAGQIYGYTF
-,-,TRBJ2-1,TRBV2,TGTGCCAGCAGTGAAGGATTTAAGACACTTAGCTCCTACAATGAGCAGTTCTTC,CASSEGFKTLSSYNEQFF
-,-,TRBJ1-5,TRBV5-1,TGCGCCAGCAGCTCACCCCAGACAGGTGGGGTCAGCAATCAGCCCCAGCATTTT,CASSSPQTGGVSNQPQHF
-,-,TRBJ2-3,TRBV10-3,TGTGCCATCGGGACCGACCTAAGCACAGATACGCAGTATTTT,CAIGTDLSTDTQYF
TRBD2,-,TRBJ2-7,TRBV25-1,TGTGCCAGCAGCCCGACTAGCGACTCCTACGAGCAGTACTTC,CASSPTSDSYEQYF
TRBD1,-,TRBJ2-7,TRBV27,TGTGCCAGCAGTTTAAACAGGGGAGACGAGCAGTACTTC,CASSLNRGDEQYF
-,-,TRBJ2-7,TRBV15,TGTGCCACCAGCGACGCCGTCGCCTCCTACGAGCAGTACTTC,CATSDAVASYEQYF
-,-,TRBJ1-1,TRBV14,TGTGCCAGCAGCCAAAAAAAGACAGGTCGGAACACTGAAGCTTTCTTT,CASSQKKTGRNTEAFF
TRBD1,-,TRBJ2-7,TRBV28,TGTGCCAGCAGTATCCGCGGGACAGGGGGTTACGAGCAGTACTTC,CASSIRGTGGYEQYF
-,-,TRBJ2-3,TRBV6-5,TGTGCCAGCAGTTACACGAACACAGATACGCAGTATTTT,CASSYTNTDTQYF
-,-,TRBJ2-2,TRBV11-3,TGTGCCAGCAGCCCCGGTCCGAACACCGGGGAGCTGTTTTTT,CASSPGPNTGELFF
-,-,TRBJ1-1,TRBV4-3,TGCGCCAGCAGCTGGCAGGGTAGCACTGAAGCTTTCTTT,CASSWQGSTEAFF
-,-,TRBJ1-4,TRBV15,TGTGCCACCAGCAGAATGACGGACTACAATGAAAAACTGTTTTTT,CATSRMTDYNEKLFF
TRBD1,-,TRBJ2-7,TRBV7-6,TGTGCCAGCAGCTTCGACAGGGGGCCTTCCTACGAGCAGTACTTC,CASSFDRGPSYEQYF
TRBD1,-,TRBJ2-1,TRBV27,TGTGCCAGCAGTGTCGCAGGGGGTGGTGAGCAGTTCTTC,CASSVAGGGEQFF
TRBD2,-,TRBJ2-2,TRBV9,TGTGCCAGCAGCGTAGGGGGACTAGCGGGAGCTACCGGGGAGCTGTTTTTT,CASSVGGLAGATGELFF
-,-,TRBJ1-4,TRBV7-8,TGTGCCAGCAGCTTAGGGCCTCGGAGCGAAAAACTGTTTTTT,CASSLGPRSEKLFF
-,few,TRBJ2-1,TRBV10-3,TGTGCCATCAGTGAGTCCGGGGACGGCTACAATGAGCAGTTCTTC,CAISESGDGYNEQFF
-,-,TRBJ2-1,TRBV7-8,TGTGCCAGCAGAACGGACCAGCCAGGCGGCAATGAGCAGTTCTTC,CASRTDQPGGNEQFF
-,-,TRBJ2-5,TRBV5-6,TGTGCCAGCAGCCAAGGGGGTCGCCGGGAGACCCAGTACTTC,CASSQGGRRETQYF
TRBD2,-,TRBJ2-1,TRBV7-8,TGTGCCAGCAGCTCATACGGGACTAGCGGGACTCTGAGCCCCTACAATGAGCAGTTCTTC,CASSSYGTSGTLSPYNEQFF
-,-,TRBJ2-6,TRBV7-7,TGTGCCAGCAGCCCTGCCCTTGGGGCCAACGTCCTGACTTTC,CASSPALGANVLTF
-,-,TRBJ1-5,TRBV4-3,TGCGCCAGCAGCCAAGGAACAGGAGTCAATCAGCCCCAGCATTTT,CASSQGTGVNQPQHF
-,-,TRBJ1-1,TRBV28,TGTGCCAGCAGTTTAGTTCTAGGGGACACTGAAGCTTTCTTT,CASSLVLGDTEAFF
TRBD2,-,TRBJ2-3,TRBV9,TGTGCCAGCAGCGGATCTAGCGGGAGGATTGATACGCAGTATTTT,CASSGSSGRIDTQYF
-,-,TRBJ1-5,TRBV28,TGTGCCAGCAGAATAACAGGGACTAGCAATCAGCCCCAGCATTTT,CASRITGTSNQPQHF